The count of the clone carrying this TCR beta chain is one. Its antigen is currently unknown. The data derive from a study of T cell responses to AZD1222 COVID-19 vaccine. The table came from immunoSEQ multiplex PCR; TCRdb's copy has only in-frame clones and leaves some out. Among around 120,000 clones listed, 70% to 90% were seen once. V gave up 4 bases and J gave up 7 bases; unmatched junction bases: 7. The length of the CDR3 is 16 residues. The V gene's germline CDR1 is SEHNR and CDR2 FQNEAQ (reference sequence). Study outcomes and limitations: Increases in Spike-specific TCR breadth and depth were seen after two AZD1222 doses. Targets within unmutated variant regions were reportedly found for nearly half of spike-specific TCRs.

This receptor was identified in an adult who received the AZD1222 COVID-19 vaccine. The J gene is TRBJ2-2, the V gene TRBV7-9, with 12 bases aligning to TRBD1. Sequences were derived from peripheral blood, sampled 28 days after the second AZD1222 dose. The CDR3 spells CASSWGQGARNGELFF. CDR3 nucleotide sequence: TGTGCCAGCAGCTGGGGACAGGGGGCGCGCAACGGGGAGCTGTTTTTT.